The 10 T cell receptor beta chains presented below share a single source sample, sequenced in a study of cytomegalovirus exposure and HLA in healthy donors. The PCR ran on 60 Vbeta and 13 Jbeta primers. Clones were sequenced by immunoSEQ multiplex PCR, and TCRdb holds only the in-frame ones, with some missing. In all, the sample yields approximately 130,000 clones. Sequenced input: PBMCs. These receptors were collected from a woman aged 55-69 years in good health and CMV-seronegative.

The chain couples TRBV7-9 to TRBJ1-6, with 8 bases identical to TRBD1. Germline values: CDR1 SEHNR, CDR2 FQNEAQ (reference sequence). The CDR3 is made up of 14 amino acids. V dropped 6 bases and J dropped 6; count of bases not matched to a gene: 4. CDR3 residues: CASSRQGFNSPLHF. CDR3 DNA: TGTGCCAGCAGTCGACAGGGGTTTAATTCACCCCTCCACTTT.

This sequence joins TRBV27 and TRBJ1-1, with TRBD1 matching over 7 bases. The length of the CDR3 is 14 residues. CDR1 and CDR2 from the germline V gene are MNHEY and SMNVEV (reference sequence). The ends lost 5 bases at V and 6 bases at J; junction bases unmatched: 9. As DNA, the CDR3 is TGTGCCAGCAGTCCTAGACAGGGTGTGCCTGAAGCTTTCTTT. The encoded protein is CASSPRQGVPEAFF.

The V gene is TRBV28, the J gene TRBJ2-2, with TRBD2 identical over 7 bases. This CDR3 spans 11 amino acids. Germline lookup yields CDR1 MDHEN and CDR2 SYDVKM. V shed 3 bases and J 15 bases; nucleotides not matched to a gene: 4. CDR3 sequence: CASSFGGTMFF. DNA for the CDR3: TGTGCCAGCAGTTTCGGGGGGACGATGTTTTTT.

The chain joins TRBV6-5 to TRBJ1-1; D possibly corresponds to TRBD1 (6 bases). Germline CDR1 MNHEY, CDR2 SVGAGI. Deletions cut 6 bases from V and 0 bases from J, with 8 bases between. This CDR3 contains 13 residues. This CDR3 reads CASRNRVNTEAFF. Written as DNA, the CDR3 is TGTGCCAGCAGGAACAGGGTGAACACTGAAGCTTTCTTT.

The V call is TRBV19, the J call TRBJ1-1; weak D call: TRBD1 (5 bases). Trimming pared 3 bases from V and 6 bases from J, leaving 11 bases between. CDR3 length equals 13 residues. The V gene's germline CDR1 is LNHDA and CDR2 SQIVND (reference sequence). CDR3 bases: TGTGCCAGTAGTATGGGGGGAGGATCTGAAGCTTTCTTT. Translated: CASSMGGGSEAFF.

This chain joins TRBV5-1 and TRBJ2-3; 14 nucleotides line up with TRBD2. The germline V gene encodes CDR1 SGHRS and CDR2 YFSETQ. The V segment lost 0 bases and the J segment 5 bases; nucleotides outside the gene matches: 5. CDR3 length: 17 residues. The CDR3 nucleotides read TGCGCCAGCAGCTTGGAGACTAGCGGGGGGGCCTTAGATACGCAGTATTTT. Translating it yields CASSLETSGGALDTQYF.

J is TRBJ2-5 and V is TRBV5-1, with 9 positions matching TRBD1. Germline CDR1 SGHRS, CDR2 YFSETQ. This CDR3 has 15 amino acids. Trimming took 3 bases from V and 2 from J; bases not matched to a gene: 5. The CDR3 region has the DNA TGCGCCAGCAGCTCGTCAGGGACAGGGCAAGAGACCCAGTACTTC. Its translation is CASSSSGTGQETQYF.

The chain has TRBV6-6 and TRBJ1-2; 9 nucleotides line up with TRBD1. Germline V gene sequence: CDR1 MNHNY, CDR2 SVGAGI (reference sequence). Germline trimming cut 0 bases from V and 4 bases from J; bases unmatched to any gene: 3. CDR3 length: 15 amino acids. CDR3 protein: CASSYSGQGLYGYTF. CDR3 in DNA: TGTGCCAGCAGTTACTCGGGACAGGGACTCTATGGCTACACCTTC.

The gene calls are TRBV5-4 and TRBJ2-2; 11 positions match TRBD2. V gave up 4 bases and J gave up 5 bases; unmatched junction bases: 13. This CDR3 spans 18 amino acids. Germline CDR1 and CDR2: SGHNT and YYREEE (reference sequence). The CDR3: CASSPLPVAGGWTGELFF. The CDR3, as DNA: TGTGCCAGCAGCCCATTACCCGTAGCGGGGGGGTGGACCGGGGAGCTGTTTTTT.

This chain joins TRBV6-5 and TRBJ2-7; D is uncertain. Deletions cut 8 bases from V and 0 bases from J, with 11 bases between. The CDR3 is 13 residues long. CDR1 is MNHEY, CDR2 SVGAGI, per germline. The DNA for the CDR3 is TGTGCCAGCCGTATGCCGAGCTCCTACGAGCAGTACTTC. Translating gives CASRMPSSYEQYF.